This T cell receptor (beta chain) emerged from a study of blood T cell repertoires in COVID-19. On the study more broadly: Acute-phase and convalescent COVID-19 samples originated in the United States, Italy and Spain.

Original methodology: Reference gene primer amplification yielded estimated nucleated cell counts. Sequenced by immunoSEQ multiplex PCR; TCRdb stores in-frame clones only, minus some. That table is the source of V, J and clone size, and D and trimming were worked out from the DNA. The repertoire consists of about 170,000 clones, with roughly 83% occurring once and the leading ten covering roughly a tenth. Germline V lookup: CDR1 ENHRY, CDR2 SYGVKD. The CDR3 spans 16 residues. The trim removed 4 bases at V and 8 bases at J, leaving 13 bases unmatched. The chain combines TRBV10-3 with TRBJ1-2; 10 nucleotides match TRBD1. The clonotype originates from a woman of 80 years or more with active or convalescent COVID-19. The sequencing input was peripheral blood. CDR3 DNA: TGTGCCATCAGTGGGCTCGGGACAGGGGAGGAAAGAGGCTACACCTTC. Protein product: CAISGLGTGEERGYTF.